This T cell receptor (beta chain) was sequenced for a study of T cells in Graves' hyperthyroidism and ophthalmopathy. Amplification yielded TCR beta CDR3 regions, with RNA transcripts as the source. The HTBI primer set drove a first-round RT-PCR of the TCR CDR3. TCRdb redid the calling of the multiplex PCR reads with MiXCR, one entry per CDR3 protein. The sample comprises hundreds of thousands of distinct CDR3 sequences, around 16% of which are singletons, and roughly 7.4% rests with the top ten. Study-level points and caveats: Most expanded thyroid clonotypes above 0.001 recurred in blood.

In germline, CDR1 is MNHNS, CDR2 SASEGT. CDR3 size: 14 residues. V was clipped by 5 bases and J by 7 bases, with 14 bases between them. As to this clonotype: The antigen is unknown.

The chain links TRBV6-1 to TRBJ1-4; the D gene is possibly TRBD1 (6 bases). The sequenced material came from blood. This sequence originates from a woman aged 18 to 35 with Graves' hyperthyroidism. CDR3 region: CASSLLGAGEKLFF. CDR3 bases: TGTGCCAGCAGTCTTCTGGGGGCGGGTGAAAAACTGTTTTTT.